A single sample is the source of the 9 T cell receptor beta chains below, sequenced in a study of blood T cell repertoires in COVID-19. The method was immunoSEQ multiplex PCR; TCRdb's version includes in-frame clones alone and lacks a portion of them. This sample has nearly 60,000 clones; about 84% occur once, and the top ten carry around 4.5%. Sequenced: peripheral blood. These receptors were taken from a man aged 40-55 years with active COVID-19.

The gene calls are TRBV9 and TRBJ2-3; 10 bases align to TRBD2. This CDR3 has 15 residues. Germline V gene lookup returns CDR1 SGDLS and CDR2 YYNGEE. J was trimmed by 1 base and V by 2 bases; bases with no gene match: 1. CDR3 bases: TGTGCCAGCAGCGTCCTAGCGGGAGGCACAGATACGCAGTATTTT. Translation: CASSVLAGGTDTQYF.

This rearrangement joins TRBV28 to TRBJ1-1; TRBD1 matches 10 bases. CDR1 is MDHEN, CDR2 SYDVKM, per germline. CDR3 length: 15 residues. The J segment lost 5 bases and the V segment lost 3 bases, leaving 6 bases of the junction unmatched. The CDR3 DNA is TGTGCCAGCAGTTTGAGACAGGGGGCCGGGACTGAAGCTTTCTTT. It encodes CASSLRQGAGTEAFF. Supplemented by reference TRBV28 and TRBJ1-1, the full variable domain reads DVKVTQSSRYLVKRTGEKVFLECVQDMDHENMFWYRQDPGLGLRLIYFSYDVKMKEKGDIPEGYSVSREKKERFSLILESASTNQTSMYLCASSLRQGAGTEAFFGQGTRLTVV.

This clone was counted a single time. The V call is TRBV7-3, the J call TRBJ2-1; 10 bases align to TRBD2. This CDR3 is built from 18 residues. The V gene's germline CDR1 is SGHTA and CDR2 FQGTGA. Losses at the gene ends were 5 bases for V and 0 bases for J; bases not matched to a gene: 10. CDR3 bases: TGTGCCAGCAGCGCCGGACTAGCGGCAGGCAGCTCCTACAATGAGCAGTTCTTC. Translating gives CASSAGLAAGSSYNEQFF.

This chain joins TRBV25-1 and TRBJ1-5, with D tentatively TRBD1 (6 bases). CDR3 size: 14 residues. CDR1 is MGHDK, CDR2 SYGVNS, per germline. The ends were cut back, 5 bases at V and 6 bases at J, with 14 bases in the middle. The CDR3 spells CASSQTGSGQPQHF. CDR3 nucleotides: TGTGCCAGCAGTCAAACAGGGAGTGGTCAGCCCCAGCATTTT.

The rearrangement joins TRBV4-1 to TRBJ2-7, with 10 positions matching TRBD2. The CDR3 sequence is 17 residues long. The germline V gene has CDR1 MGHRA and CDR2 YSYEKL. The V segment lost 0 bases and the J segment 1 base; nucleotides outside the gene matches: 6. CDR3 protein: CASSQDLLAGVSYEQYF. CDR3 nucleotides: TGCGCCAGCAGCCAAGACCTTCTAGCGGGAGTTTCCTACGAGCAGTACTTC.

The gene calls are TRBV30 and TRBJ2-7, with 7 nucleotides matching TRBD1. CDR1 is GTSNPN and CDR2 is SVGIG in the germline V gene (reference sequence). V was clipped by 1 base and J by 4 bases; unmatched bases: 1. CDR3 length: 12 amino acids. DNA for the CDR3: TGTGCCTGGAGTGAACAGGGGTACGAGCAGTACTTC. As protein: CAWSEQGYEQYF. The complete variable domain, with remaining parts taken from reference TRBV30 and TRBJ2-7, reads SQTIHQWPATLVQPVGSPLSLECTVEGTSNPNLYWYRQAAGRGLQLLFYSVGIGQISSEVPQNLSASRPQDRQFILSSKKLLLSDSGFYLCAWSEQGYEQYFGPGTRLTVT.

The count of this clone is one. This sequence joins TRBV11-3 and TRBJ2-2; maybe TRBD2 (5 bases). From germline, CDR1 is SGHNT and CDR2 YENEEA. The length of the CDR3 is 13 residues. V gave up 5 bases and J gave up 7 bases, with 11 bases separating them. This chain's CDR3 is CASSTVEGGELFF. The DNA of the CDR3 is TGTGCCAGCAGCACAGTCGAGGGCGGGGAGCTGTTTTTT. The whole variable domain, remainder taken from reference TRBV11-3 and TRBJ2-2, is EAGVVQSPRYKIIEKKQPVAFWCNPISGHNTLYWYLQNLGQGPELLIRYENEEAVDDSQLPKDRFSAERLKGVDSTLKIQPAELGDSAVYLCASSTVEGGELFFGEGSRLTVL.

The rearrangement links TRBV2 to TRBJ2-5; TRBD1 matches 7 bases. J gave up 4 bases and V 2 bases, and 4 bases lay outside the gene matches. The CDR3 totals 14 residues. Germline loops: CDR1 SNHLY, CDR2 FYNNEI. The CDR3 spells CASSEFRQGETQYF. The CDR3 nucleotides are TGTGCCAGCAGTGAATTTAGACAGGGAGAGACCCAGTACTTC.

This chain connects TRBV4-1 to TRBJ1-2, with D perhaps matching TRBD1 (5 bases). The germline CDR1 and CDR2 sequences are MGHRA and YSYEKL. The CDR3 is 17 amino acids. Trimming took 4 bases from V and 4 from J, leaving 22 bases between them. The CDR3 sequence: CASSPSPRRGVSYGYTF. The CDR3 DNA reads TGCGCCAGCAGCCCAAGCCCTCGGCGGGGGGTTAGCTATGGCTACACCTTC.